This passage covers 30 T cell receptor beta chains from one sample sequenced in a study of blood T cell repertoires in COVID-19. TCRdb keeps only in-frame clones here, not all; method: immunoSEQ multiplex PCR. The sample holds hundreds of thousands of clones; more than 75% are singletons and the top ten take around 3.3%. Material: peripheral blood. These receptors were taken from a woman younger than 35 who had recovered from COVID-19.

V and J are TRBV30 and TRBJ1-5; the D gene is possibly TRBD1 (6 bases). The CDR3 has 13 residues. Per the germline V gene, CDR1 is GTSNPN and CDR2 is SVGIG (reference sequence). V lost 3 bases and J lost 0, with 6 bases in between. The CDR3 nucleotides are TGTGCCTGGAGGACAGGTAGCAATCAGCCCCAGCATTTT. Encoded protein: CAWRTGSNQPQHF. Full variable domain (outside the CDR3, taken from reference TRBV30 and TRBJ1-5): SQTIHQWPATLVQPVGSPLSLECTVEGTSNPNLYWYRQAAGRGLQLLFYSVGIGQISSEVPQNLSASRPQDRQFILSSKKLLLSDSGFYLCAWRTGSNQPQHFGDGTRLSIL.

The chain links TRBV11-2 to TRBJ2-1, with TRBD2 matching over 7 bases. The CDR3 spans 15 residues. Germline assignment: CDR1 SGHAT and CDR2 FQNNGV. Trimming took 1 base from V and 5 from J; bases not matched to a gene: 5. DNA of the CDR3: TGTGCCAGCAGCTTAGGTGTGCGGGAGAACAATGAGCAGTTCTTC. It encodes CASSLGVRENNEQFF.

This chain links TRBV10-1 with TRBJ2-3, with 9 bases fitting TRBD2. Losses at the gene ends were 4 bases for V and 6 bases for J; bases not matched to a gene: 8. CDR1 is WNHNN, CDR2 SYGVQD, per germline (reference sequence). The CDR3 is 15 residues long. In nucleotides, the CDR3 is TGCGCCAGCAGTGTTCGCGGGAGGGCTGGGGATACGCAGTATTTT. It yields the protein CASSVRGRAGDTQYF.

The chain uses TRBV10-3 and TRBJ2-1, with a weak D call TRBD2 (6 bases). This CDR3 region has 16 residues. Trimming took off 0 bases at V and 0 bases at J, with 9 bases between the two ends. Germline V gene lookup returns CDR1 ENHRY and CDR2 SYGVKD. The CDR3 is CAISESAGSSYNEQFF. CDR3 sequence (DNA): TGTGCCATCAGTGAGTCGGCGGGGAGCTCCTACAATGAGCAGTTCTTC.

The chain has TRBV7-2 and TRBJ2-5; 13 nucleotides align to TRBD2. The V gene's germline CDR1 is SGHTA and CDR2 FQGNSA. The J segment lost 7 bases and the V segment lost 1 base, leaving 0 bases of the junction unmatched. The CDR3 spans 14 residues. The CDR3 DNA is TGTGCCAGCAGCTTAGGACTAGCGGGAGGGACCCAGTACTTC. This codes for CASSLGLAGGTQYF.

The CDR3 here is CSALGAGGVETQYF. CDR3 nucleotide sequence: TGCAGCGCCCTGGGTGCAGGGGGAGTGGAGACCCAGTACTTC. The chain combines TRBV29-1 with TRBJ2-5, with TRBD1 matching over 7 bases. V dropped 7 bases and J dropped 5; count of bases not matched to a gene: 13. The CDR3 is made up of 14 amino acids. Germline CDR1 is SQVTM and CDR2 is ANQGSEA.

The table lists this clone with a count of one. V is TRBV5-1 and J is TRBJ2-6, with a possible D match to TRBD2 (6 bases). Per germline, CDR1 SGHRS and CDR2 YFSETQ. Trimming shortened V by 0 bases and J by 12 bases, and 13 bases separated the two germline ends. CDR3 length equals 14 residues. The CDR3 nucleotides read TGCGCCAGCAGCTTGGGCGGGAACTCTCCCGTCCTGACTTTC. Residues: CASSLGGNSPVLTF.

The chain joins TRBV5-4 to TRBJ1-2, with 7 nucleotides matching TRBD1. Germline V gene data show CDR1 as SGHNT and CDR2 as YYREEE (reference sequence). V shed 4 bases, J shed 4 bases, and the junction held 4 bases outside the gene matches. The CDR3 runs 13 residues. The DNA for the CDR3 is TGTGCCAGCAGCCCAGGGGGTGTCTATGGCTACACCTTC. Translated: CASSPGGVYGYTF.

The chain is built from TRBV4-1 and TRBJ2-1, with unresolved D. V gave up 1 base and J gave up 2 bases, with 12 bases separating them. The CDR3 has 16 amino acids. Germline CDR1 is MGHRA and CDR2 is YSYEKL. Written as DNA, the CDR3 is TGCGCCAGCAGCCAAGTTCACCGCGCCCCCTACAATGAGCAGTTCTTC. Protein: CASSQVHRAPYNEQFF.

V and J are TRBV2 and TRBJ1-3, with D possibly being TRBD1 (5 bases). The CDR3 length is 13 residues. Deletions cut 4 bases from V and 2 bases from J, with 6 bases between. Germline values: CDR1 SNHLY, CDR2 FYNNEI. The CDR3: CASSVGAGNTIYF. CDR3 nucleotide sequence: TGTGCCAGCAGTGTAGGGGCTGGAAACACCATATATTTT.

The rearrangement links TRBV4-2 to TRBJ2-3, with 13 bases matching TRBD2. This CDR3 has 18 residues. CDR1 is LGHNA and CDR2 is YNFKEQ in the germline V gene. J gave up 0 bases and V 4 bases, and 7 bases lay outside the gene matches. CDR3 bases: TGTGCCAGCAGCCGACGACTAGCGGGAGGCCAAAGCACAGATACGCAGTATTTT. This gives the protein CASSRRLAGGQSTDTQYF.

J is TRBJ1-2 and V is TRBV30; D remains ambiguous. Germline loops: CDR1 GTSNPN, CDR2 SVGIG (reference sequence). The CDR3 totals 13 residues. Trimming removed 1 base at V and 0 bases at J, with 6 bases between. The CDR3: CAWSARSNYGYTF. The CDR3, as DNA: TGTGCCTGGAGTGCCAGGTCTAACTATGGCTACACCTTC. The full variable domain, its missing parts supplied by reference TRBV30 and TRBJ1-2, is SQTIHQWPATLVQPVGSPLSLECTVEGTSNPNLYWYRQAAGRGLQLLFYSVGIGQISSEVPQNLSASRPQDRQFILSSKKLLLSDSGFYLCAWSARSNYGYTFGSGTRLTVV.

The genes are TRBV12-5 and TRBJ2-1, with 11 bases identical to TRBD2. The CDR3 totals 16 residues. Germline V CDR1 and CDR2: LGHNT, FRNRAP. J was trimmed by 3 bases and V by 1 base; bases with no gene match: 2. The CDR3 is CASGLGGTSGYNEQFF. The CDR3 bases are TGTGCTAGTGGTTTGGGGGGGACTAGCGGCTACAATGAGCAGTTCTTC.

This rearrangement joins TRBV19 to TRBJ2-3, with D perhaps TRBD2 (6 bases). With 6 bases removed from V and 1 base from J, the gap between germline ends came to 8 bases. CDR1 is LNHDA and CDR2 is SQIVND in the germline V gene (reference sequence). This CDR3 is built from 13 residues. CDR3 in amino acids: CASRPSGTDTQYF. Here the CDR3 DNA reads TGTGCCAGTAGGCCTAGCGGCACAGATACGCAGTATTTT. The full variable domain, with the rest looked up from reference TRBV19 and TRBJ2-3, is DGGITQSPKYLFRKEGQNVTLSCEQNLNHDAMYWYRQDPGQGLRLIYYSQIVNDFQKGDIAEGYSVSREKKESFPLTVTSAQKNPTAFYLCASRPSGTDTQYFGPGTRLTVL.

The V and J genes are TRBV11-3 and TRBJ2-5, with D unclear. V lost 0 bases and J 5 bases, leaving 19 bases between the germline ends. The CDR3 runs to 17 residues. Germline V gene data show CDR1 as SGHNT and CDR2 as YENEEA. As DNA, the CDR3 is TGTGCCAGCAGCTTAGACATCATCGGCCGGAACGGGGAGACCCAGTACTTC. Its protein product is CASSLDIIGRNGETQYF.

The count of this clone is one. The chain recombines TRBV18 with TRBJ1-2; D perhaps matches TRBD1 (5 bases). The germline V gene encodes CDR1 KGHSH and CDR2 LQKENI. V lost 6 bases, J lost 3 bases, and 17 bases lay in between. The CDR3 runs 15 residues. The CDR3 region is CASSPTTDTYYGYTF. CDR3 DNA: TGTGCCAGCTCGCCAACAACGGACACATACTATGGCTACACCTTC.

The CDR3 DNA is TGTGCCAGCAGCTTAGCGCGAACAGGTAGTGGCTACACCTTC. Translating gives CASSLARTGSGYTF. The V and J genes are TRBV7-2 and TRBJ1-2, with D possibly TRBD1 on 5 matching bases. Germline CDR1 SGHTA, CDR2 FQGNSA. The CDR3 runs 14 residues. Trimming stripped 0 bases from V and 7 bases from J, with 12 bases between.

The V and J genes are TRBV18 and TRBJ2-6; the D gene is possibly TRBD1 (5 bases). Germline-derived CDR1 and CDR2 are KGHSH and LQKENI. The V end was cut by 3 bases, the J end by 4 bases, with 10 bases between. There are 15 residues in the CDR3. CDR3 bases: TGTGCCAGCTCACCCAGTGGGGCAGGGGCCAACGTCCTGACTTTC. It yields the protein CASSPSGAGANVLTF. Based on the CDR3 plus reference TRBV18 and TRBJ2-6, the full variable domain is NAGVMQNPRHLVRRRGQEARLRCSPMKGHSHVYWYRQLPEEGLKFMVYLQKENIIDESGMPKERFSAEFPKEGPSILRIQQVVRGDSAAYFCASSPSGAGANVLTFGAGSRLTVL.

V and J are TRBV27 and TRBJ2-1; 8 bases map to TRBD2. After removal of 5 bases from V and 3 bases from J, the junction contained 12 bases not matched to a gene. Germline values: CDR1 MNHEY, CDR2 SMNVEV (reference sequence). CDR3 length: 17 amino acids. CDR3 loop: CASSRLAGPSYYNEQFF. The CDR3 coding sequence is TGTGCCAGCAGTAGGCTAGCGGGTCCCTCTTACTACAATGAGCAGTTCTTC.

J is TRBJ1-2 and V is TRBV27; the D gene is possibly TRBD1 (6 bases). The V end lost 3 bases, the J end lost 4 bases, and 15 bases lay between the germline ends. CDR3 size: 15 residues. Per the germline V gene, CDR1 is MNHEY and CDR2 is SMNVEV (reference sequence). Written as DNA, the CDR3 is TGTGCCAGCAGTTTCAAGGGGGAGGGGCCCTATGGCTACACCTTC. It encodes CASSFKGEGPYGYTF.

The chain joins TRBV5-4 to TRBJ2-7, with D maybe TRBD2 (6 bases). Germline lookup yields CDR1 SGHNT and CDR2 YYREEE (reference sequence). V lost 4 bases and J 2 bases, leaving 10 bases between the germline ends. The CDR3 runs 13 residues. The CDR3 coding sequence is TGTGCCAGCAGCCCGGGACTGACCTACGAGCAGTACGTC. It translates to CASSPGLTYEQYV.

This sequence joins TRBV25-1 and TRBJ2-5; TRBD1 is a possible D gene (6 bases). Trimming took off 8 bases at V and 5 bases at J, with 9 bases between the two ends. This CDR3 spans 11 amino acids. The germline gives CDR1 MGHDK, CDR2 SYGVNS. Here the CDR3 DNA reads TGTGCCAGCCGGGACACGGAGACCCAGTACTTC. Amino acid sequence: CASRDTETQYF.

This chain links TRBV27 with TRBJ1-2; D gene unclear. CDR3 length equals 15 residues. V lost 2 bases, J lost 6 bases, and 16 bases lay in between. Germline CDR1 is MNHEY and CDR2 is SMNVEV (reference sequence). CDR3 sequence reads: CASSLNGERGHGYTF. The CDR3 DNA follows: TGTGCCAGCAGTTTAAACGGGGAACGTGGACATGGCTACACCTTC.

This chain's CDR3 is CASSLGGGGTFYEQYV. CDR3 in DNA: TGTGCCAGCAGCTTAGGTGGGGGCGGAACATTCTACGAGCAGTACGTC. The gene calls are TRBV11-2 and TRBJ2-7; D is perhaps TRBD1 (6 bases). The CDR3 extends over 16 amino acids. The V and J ends lost 1 base and 3 bases respectively, with 16 bases between them. Germline loops: CDR1 SGHAT, CDR2 FQNNGV.

The chain combines TRBV10-3 with TRBJ1-2; no reliable D call. V was cut by 2 bases and J by 11 bases, with 12 bases left in between. The length of the CDR3 is 12 residues. Germline lookup yields CDR1 ENHRY and CDR2 SYGVKD. The CDR3 reads CAISEGSPSYTF. CDR3 coding DNA: TGTGCCATCAGTGAGGGCTCTCCGTCGTACACCTTC.

The V gene is TRBV5-1, the J gene TRBJ2-1, with D perhaps TRBD1 (8 bases). V dropped 0 bases and J dropped 7 bases, with 14 bases sitting between them. From germline, CDR1 is SGHRS and CDR2 YFSETQ. The CDR3 is 15 residues long. The CDR3 bases are TGCGCCAGCAGCTTGGGAACAGGGGGGGTGAATGAGCAGTTCTTC. Amino acid sequence: CASSLGTGGVNEQFF.

This clone was observed a handful of times. The chain recombines TRBV6-5 with TRBJ2-5, with 14 bases lining up with TRBD2. CDR1 is MNHEY, CDR2 SVGAGI, per germline. Losses at the gene ends were 2 bases for V and 6 bases for J; bases not matched to a gene: 5. The CDR3 contains 16 residues. The CDR3 DNA is TGTGCCAGCAGTTACCCAGGGACTAGCGGGAGTCAGACCCAGTACTTC. Translating gives CASSYPGTSGSQTQYF.

The gene calls are TRBV5-1 and TRBJ1-1; D gene uncertain. From germline, CDR1 is SGHRS and CDR2 YFSETQ. The CDR3 is made up of 14 amino acids. V was cut by 0 bases and J by 0 bases, with 6 bases left in between. Here the CDR3 DNA reads TGCGCCAGCAGCTTGGACCCGGTGAACACTGAAGCTTTCTTT. Protein product: CASSLDPVNTEAFF.

V gene TRBV9 combines with J gene TRBJ2-2, with a tentative D call TRBD1 (6 bases). Germline V CDR1 and CDR2: SGDLS, YYNGEE. V was cut by 4 bases and J by 4 bases, with 20 bases left in between. The length of the CDR3 is 17 residues. The CDR3 sequence: CASSKLGRMGATGELFF. DNA for the CDR3: TGTGCCAGCAGCAAGTTGGGGCGCATGGGGGCCACCGGGGAGCTGTTTTTT. Drawing the rest from reference TRBV9 and TRBJ2-2, the complete variable domain is DSGVTQTPKHLITATGQRVTLRCSPRSGDLSVYWYQQSLDQGLQFLIQYYNGEERAKGNILERFSAQQFPDLHSELNLSSLELGDSALYFCASSKLGRMGATGELFFGEGSRLTVL.

V gene TRBV7-9 combines with J gene TRBJ2-3; 7 bases align to TRBD2. The CDR3 totals 19 residues. Germline V gene sequence: CDR1 SEHNR, CDR2 FQNEAQ (reference sequence). V lost 2 bases, J lost 2 bases, and 16 bases stayed unmatched. The CDR3 sequence is CASSLIGRGIISDTDTQYF. The CDR3 nucleotides read TGTGCCAGCAGCTTAATTGGGCGGGGGATTATAAGCGACACAGATACGCAGTATTTT. The full variable domain, rest sourced from reference TRBV7-9 and TRBJ2-3, is DTGVSQNPRHKITKRGQNVTFRCDPISEHNRLYWYRQTLGQGPEFLTYFQNEAQLEKSRLLSDRFSAERPKGSFSTLEIQRTEQGDSAMYLCASSLIGRGIISDTDTQYFGPGTRLTVL.